This passage covers 17 T cell receptor beta chains from one sample sequenced in a study of blood T cells in healthy people across ages. Alongside a J-beta primer mix, a sample-barcoded 5' primer served in a second PCR lasting roughly 6 to 11 cycles. TCRdb ran MiXCR on the 5' RACE reads and lists one entry per CDR3 protein. The data hold around 1.7 million distinct CDR3 sequences, with roughly 27% observed a single time. Sequencing was done on a sample of blood. These TCRs come from a young woman in good health.

The V and J genes are TRBV5-1 and TRBJ1-3, with 7 bases that match TRBD1. Germline CDR1 reads SGHRS; CDR2 reads YFSETQ. Trimming at V came to 2 bases and at J to 0 bases, leaving 5 bases not matched to a gene. This CDR3 is built from 16 residues. The CDR3, as DNA: TGCGCCAGCAGCTTCGACAGGGCGAGCTCTGGAAACACCATATATTTT. This encodes CASSFDRASSGNTIYF. The full variable domain, rest sourced from reference TRBV5-1 and TRBJ1-3, is KAGVTQTPRYLIKTRGQQVTLSCSPISGHRSVSWYQQTPGQGLQFLFEYFSETQRNKGNFPGRFSGRQFSNSRSEMNVSTLELGDSALYLCASSFDRASSGNTIYFGEGSWLTVV.

A note on this clonotype: The junction shows a germline mismatch at one end, possibly a read error. This sequence joins TRBV4-3 and TRBJ2-5, with 7 positions matching TRBD1. The CDR3 has 16 amino acids. Germline V gene data show CDR1 as LGHNA and CDR2 as YSLEER. The CDR3 region is CASSLNVRQGQGTQYF. The CDR3, as DNA: TGCGCCAGCAGCCTCAACGTCCGACAGGGACAAGGGACCCAGTACTTC.

This clonotype appeared a single time. The chain joins TRBV27 to TRBJ2-5; D unresolved. This CDR3 is built from 16 residues. CDR1 and CDR2 (germline): MNHEY, SMNVEV (reference sequence). Trimming shortened V by 5 bases and J by 4 bases, and 20 bases separated the two germline ends. In nucleotides, the CDR3 is TGTGCCAGCAGTGAGACCGTGTCAAAGGTACGAGAGACCCAGTACTTC. Protein product: CASSETVSKVRETQYF.

The chain is built from TRBV19 and TRBJ2-1, with TRBD1 matching over 8 bases. The J call may be incorrect, as the DNA end agrees better with TRBJ2-7. This CDR3 spans 15 amino acids. Germline assignment: CDR1 LNHDA and CDR2 SQIVND (reference sequence). CDR3 sequence reads: CASSLRTGTLYEQYF. CDR3 nucleotide sequence: TGTGCCAGTAGTTTACGGACAGGGACCCTTTACGAGCAGTACTTC.

The chain couples TRBV7-6 to TRBJ2-1; D remains unclear. Germline loops: CDR1 SGHVS, CDR2 FNYEAQ. The V and J ends lost 3 bases and 8 bases respectively, with 14 bases between them. The CDR3 extends over 14 amino acids. CDR3 protein: CASSFLAPEDEQFF. CDR3 sequence (DNA): TGTGCCAGCAGCTTTTTGGCTCCAGAGGATGAGCAGTTCTTC.

The chain links TRBV5-1 to TRBJ2-5; D not certain. This CDR3 has 14 residues. Trimming stripped 2 bases from V and 3 bases from J, with 11 bases between. Germline V gene data show CDR1 as SGHRS and CDR2 as YFSETQ. CDR3 nucleotides: TGCGCCAGCAGCTTAGGACGGATGGAAGAGACCCAGTACTTC. Protein sequence: CASSLGRMEETQYF.

A word on this clonotype: A much larger clone differs by one base, so this may be a read error. CDR3 in amino acids: CSSSLWDRGNEQFF. For the CDR3, the DNA is TGTTCCAGCAGCCTATGGGACAGGGGCAATGAGCAGTTCTTC. This sequence joins TRBV7-9 and TRBJ2-1, with 10 positions matching TRBD1. Germline CDR1 reads SEHNR; CDR2 reads FQNEAQ (reference sequence). There are 14 residues in the CDR3.

The V call is TRBV3-1, the J call TRBJ2-1, with 14 bases lining up with TRBD2. This CDR3 is built from 20 residues. V shed 1 base, J shed 0 bases, and the junction held 8 bases outside the gene matches. The germline V gene encodes CDR1 LGHDT and CDR2 YNNKEL (reference sequence). This chain's CDR3 is CASSQGPGLAGASSYNEQFF. The CDR3 nucleotides read TGTGCCAGCAGCCAAGGCCCGGGACTAGCGGGGGCGAGCTCCTACAATGAGCAGTTCTTC.

This chain links TRBV12-3 or TRBV12-4 with TRBJ2-7; possibly TRBD1 or TRBD2 for D (5 bases each). There are 15 residues in the CDR3. The germline V and J ends were trimmed by 5 bases and 2 bases, with 16 bases remaining between them. The CDR3 is CASSHPGTATYEQYF. CDR3 coding DNA: TGTGCCAGCAGTCATCCCGGGACGGCAACCTACGAGCAGTACTTC.

This clonotype appeared once. This sequence may be a read error, since a much larger clone differs from it by one base. The chain uses TRBV7-2 and TRBJ2-7; TRBD1 agrees at 9 bases. CDR3 length: 15 amino acids. Germline values: CDR1 SGHTA, CDR2 FQGNSA. V lost 2 bases and J lost 6; bases outside the gene matches: 8. CDR3 nucleotides: TGTGCCAGCAGCTTAACGCCGGGACAGGGATCCGAGCAGTACTTC. This sequence encodes CASSLTPGQGSEQYF.

This chain uses TRBV28 with TRBJ2-1; 10 bases match TRBD2. J lost 3 bases, V lost 5 bases, and 7 bases had no gene match. Germline V gene lookup returns CDR1 MDHEN and CDR2 SYDVKM. This CDR3 has 16 residues. The CDR3 here is CASSLQLAGSYNEQFF. For the CDR3, the DNA is TGTGCCAGCAGTCTCCAACTAGCGGGGAGCTACAATGAGCAGTTCTTC.

This clonotype was seen a single time. This chain connects TRBV5-1 to TRBJ2-2; TRBD2 matches 10 bases. The V and J ends lost 7 bases and 8 bases, in that order; junction bases with no gene match: 11. Germline V lookup: CDR1 SGHRS, CDR2 YFSETQ. The CDR3 totals 15 residues. The CDR3 here is CASGQTSGSLGELFF. DNA for the CDR3: TGCGCCAGCGGCCAGACTAGCGGGTCCCTGGGGGAGCTGTTTTTT.

This chain links TRBV24-1 with TRBJ2-5; a weak D match, TRBD1 (5 bases). Germline assignment: CDR1 KGHDR and CDR2 SFDVKD. The CDR3 has 15 amino acids. V shed 5 bases and J shed 2 bases, with 14 bases lying between them. The CDR3 DNA is TGTGCCACCAGTGTCACGACAGCATGGCAAGAGACCCAGTACTTC. It specifies CATSVTTAWQETQYF.

Regarding this clonotype: Germline is not matched at one junction end, which may reflect a read error. The gene calls are TRBV11-2 and TRBJ1-1, with 7 bases fitting TRBD1. The V gene's germline CDR1 is SGHAT and CDR2 FQNNGV. This CDR3 is built from 15 residues. The CDR3 spells CASSRIRGSNAEAFF. For the CDR3, the DNA is TGTGCCAGCAGCCGAATCAGGGGGTCGAACGCTGAAGCTTTCTTT.

The chain links TRBV20-1 to TRBJ2-3, with 11 bases that match TRBD2. Germline CDR1 reads DFQATT; CDR2 reads SNEGSKA (reference sequence). The CDR3 has 15 amino acids. V was pared by 5 bases and J by 2 bases, with 6 bases of the junction left unmatched. The CDR3 bases are TGCAGTGCTTTCACTAGCGGGGGAAACACAGATACGCAGTATTTT. Translation: CSAFTSGGNTDTQYF.

The chain joins TRBV5-5 to TRBJ2-3; D ambiguous. The germline V and J ends were trimmed by 4 bases and 2 bases, with 20 bases remaining between them. The CDR3 consists of 17 residues. Germline loops: CDR1 SGHKS, CDR2 YYEKEE (reference sequence). This CDR3 is CASSNTGAEANTDTQYF. In DNA, the CDR3 is TGTGCCAGCAGCAATACCGGTGCGGAAGCTAACACAGATACGCAGTATTTT.

This clonotype came up a few times. The chain couples TRBV5-4 to TRBJ2-1; D perhaps matches TRBD2 (6 bases). The V gene's germline CDR1 is SGHNT and CDR2 YYREEE (reference sequence). Deletions cut 4 bases from V and 0 bases from J, with 14 bases between. The CDR3 covers 16 residues. This CDR3 reads CASSGDGLFSYNEQFF. CDR3 DNA: TGTGCCAGCAGCGGGGACGGACTATTCTCCTACAATGAGCAGTTCTTC.